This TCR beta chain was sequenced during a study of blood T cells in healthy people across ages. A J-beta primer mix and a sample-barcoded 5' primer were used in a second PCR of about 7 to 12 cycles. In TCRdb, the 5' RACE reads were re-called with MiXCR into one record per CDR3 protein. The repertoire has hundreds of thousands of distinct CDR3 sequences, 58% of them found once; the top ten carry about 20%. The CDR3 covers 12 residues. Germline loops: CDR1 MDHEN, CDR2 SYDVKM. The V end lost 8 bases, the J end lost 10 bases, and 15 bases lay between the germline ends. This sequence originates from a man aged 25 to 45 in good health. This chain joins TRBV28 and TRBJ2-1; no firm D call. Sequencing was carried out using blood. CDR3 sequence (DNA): TGTGCCAGCGCTCGGTGGCTGGGGGAGCAGTTCTTC. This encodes CASARWLGEQFF. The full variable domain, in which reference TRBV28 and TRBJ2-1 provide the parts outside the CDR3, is DVKVTQSSRYLVKRTGEKVFLECVQDMDHENMFWYRQDPGLGLRLIYFSYDVKMKEKGDIPEGYSVSREKKERFSLILESASTNQTSMYLCASARWLGEQFFGPGTRLTVL.